Sequencing of this T cell receptor beta chain was carried out in a study of T cell repertoires in aging, cancer and after chemotherapy. A remark on this clonotype: As yet, its antigen is unknown.

Peripheral blood genomic DNA, not sorted cells or RNA, was the template. Study-level points and caveats: Rebound thymic output was suggested by rising median generation probability during chemotherapy in each cancer cohort. In cancer patients, declining TCR diversity with age involved lost richness and lost evenness. Hematological cancer patients had lymphoid organ infiltration that may impair thymic emigration or T cell expansion.

A mixed TRB-A/B primer pool amplified rearranged TRB by multiplex touch-down PCR. TCRdb analysed the multiplex PCR reads with MiXCR anew, one entry per CDR3 protein. The repertoire holds about 1,300 distinct CDR3 sequences, with 46% as singletons. This receptor was taken from a human donor with a blood cancer. Sequencing was done on a sample of blood.

The CDR3 is CASREVAGEPDTQYF. CDR3 DNA sequence: TGTGCCAGCAGAGAGGTAGCGGGAGAGCCAGATACGCAGTATTTT. The V call is TRBV6-4, the J call TRBJ2-3, with 9 bases matching TRBD2. The germline CDR1 and CDR2 sequences are MRHNA and SNTAGT. The CDR3 is made up of 15 amino acids. V shed 6 bases, J shed 4 bases, and the junction held 8 bases outside the gene matches.